A selection of T cell receptor beta chains follows, all from one sample in a study of blood T cell repertoires in COVID-19. The protocol was immunoSEQ multiplex PCR, while the TCRdb copy is restricted to in-frame clones and leaves out a portion. The sample shows about 76,000 clones, over 75% of them seen only once. The sample was peripheral blood. These receptors were obtained from a woman of 80 years or more with active or convalescent COVID-19. CDR3s include the opening cysteine and the closing phenylalanine or tryptophan. The D gene is left open where the match is weak.

V: TRBV7-8; length: 12; D: NA; CDR3: CASSFSVSKQFF
V: TRBV7-9; length: 15; D: TRBD1; CDR3: CASSPRGASNSPLHF
V: TRBV14; length: 13; D: NA; CDR3: CASSQGAIEKLFF
V: TRBV9; length: 14; D: NA; CDR3: CASSDTRGTDGYTF
V: TRBV4-3; length: 21; D: TRBD2; CDR3: CASSQESLTGSSGGFADTQYF
V: TRBV5-4; length: 14; D: TRBD1; CDR3: CASRSGQGYNEQFF
V: TRBV27; length: 15; D: TRBD1; CDR3: CASSLLTGKGQPQHF
V: TRBV19; length: 14; D: NA; CDR3: CASSALLYQETQYF
V: TRBV7-6; length: 16; D: TRBD2; CDR3: CASSLALRGGRDTQYF
V: TRBV24-1; length: 15; D: NA; CDR3: CATSDTQGTLNGYTF
V: TRBV19; length: 17; D: TRBD1; CDR3: CASRRGQGGSGANVLTF